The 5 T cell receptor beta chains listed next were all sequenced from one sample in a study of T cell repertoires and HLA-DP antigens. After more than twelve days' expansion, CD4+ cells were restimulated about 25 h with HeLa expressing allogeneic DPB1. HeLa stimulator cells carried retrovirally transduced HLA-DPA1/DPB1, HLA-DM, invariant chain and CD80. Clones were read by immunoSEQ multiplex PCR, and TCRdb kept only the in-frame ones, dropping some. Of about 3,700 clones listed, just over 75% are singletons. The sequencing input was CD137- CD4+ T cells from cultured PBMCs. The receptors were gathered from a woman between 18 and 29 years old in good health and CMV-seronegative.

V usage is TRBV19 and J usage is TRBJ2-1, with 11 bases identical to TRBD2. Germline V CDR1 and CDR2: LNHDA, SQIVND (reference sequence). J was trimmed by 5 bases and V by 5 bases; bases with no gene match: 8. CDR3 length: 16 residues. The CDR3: CASSASRLAGHNEQFF. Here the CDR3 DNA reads TGTGCCAGTAGTGCCTCCAGACTAGCGGGGCACAATGAGCAGTTCTTC.

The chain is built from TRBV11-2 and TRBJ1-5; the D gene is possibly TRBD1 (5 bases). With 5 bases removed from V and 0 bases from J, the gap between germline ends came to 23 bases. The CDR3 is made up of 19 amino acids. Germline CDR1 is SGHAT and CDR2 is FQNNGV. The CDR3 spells CASSLPGRPGPYSNQPQHF. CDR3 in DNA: TGTGCCAGCAGCCTACCGGGGCGGCCGGGCCCCTATAGCAATCAGCCCCAGCATTTT.

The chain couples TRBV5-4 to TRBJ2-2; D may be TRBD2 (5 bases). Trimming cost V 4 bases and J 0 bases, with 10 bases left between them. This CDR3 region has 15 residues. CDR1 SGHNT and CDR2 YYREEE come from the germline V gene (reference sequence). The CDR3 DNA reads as TGTGCCAGCAGCCTGCTCGGGGCGAACACCGGGGAGCTGTTTTTT. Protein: CASSLLGANTGELFF.

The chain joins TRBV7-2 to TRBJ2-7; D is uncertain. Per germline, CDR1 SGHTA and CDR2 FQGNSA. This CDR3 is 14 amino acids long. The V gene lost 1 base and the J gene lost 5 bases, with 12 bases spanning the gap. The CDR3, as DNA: TGTGCCAGCAGCTTAGGGCACGCATCGGACGAGCAGTACGTC. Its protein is CASSLGHASDEQYV.

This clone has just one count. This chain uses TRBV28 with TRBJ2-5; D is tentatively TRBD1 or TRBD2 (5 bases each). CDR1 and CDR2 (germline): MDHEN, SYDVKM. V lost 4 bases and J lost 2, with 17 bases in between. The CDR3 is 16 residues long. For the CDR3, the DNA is TGTGCCAGCAGTTCCCGGGACCGCCGACGTCAAGAGACCCAGTACTTC. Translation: CASSSRDRRRQETQYF.